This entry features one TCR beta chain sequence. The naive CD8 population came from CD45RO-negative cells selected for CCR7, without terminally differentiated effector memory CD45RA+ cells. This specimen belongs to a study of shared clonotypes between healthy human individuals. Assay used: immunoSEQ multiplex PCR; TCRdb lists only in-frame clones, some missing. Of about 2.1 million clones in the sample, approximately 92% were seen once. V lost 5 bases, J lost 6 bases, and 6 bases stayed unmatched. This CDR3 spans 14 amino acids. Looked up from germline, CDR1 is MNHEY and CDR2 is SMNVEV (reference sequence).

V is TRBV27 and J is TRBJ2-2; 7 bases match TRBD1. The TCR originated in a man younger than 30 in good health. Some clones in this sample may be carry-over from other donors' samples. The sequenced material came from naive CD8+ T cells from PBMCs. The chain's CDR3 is CASSITGDPGELFF. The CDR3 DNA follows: TGTGCCAGCAGTATAACAGGGGACCCCGGGGAGCTGTTTTTT.